One and the same sample provided the 15 T cell receptor beta chains below, sequenced in a study of blood T cell repertoires in COVID-19. Assay used: immunoSEQ multiplex PCR; TCRdb lists only in-frame clones, some missing. This table holds 310,000 or so clones, over 80% found once. Sequenced: PBMCs or T cells enriched from blood (not recorded which). All receptors come from a woman aged 18-29 years who had recovered from COVID-19.

As for this clone: Distinct nucleotide sequences in the sample also encode this CDR3. J is TRBJ1-2 and V is TRBV5-1, with a possible D match to TRBD1 (5 bases). V lost 0 bases and J lost 4, with 10 bases in between. Germline lookup yields CDR1 SGHRS and CDR2 YFSETQ. The CDR3 contains 14 residues. The CDR3 coding sequence is TGCGCCAGCAGCTTGGCCCCAGGGTCCTATGGCTACACCTTC. It codes for CASSLAPGSYGYTF.

The chain carries TRBV11-3 and TRBJ2-2; possibly TRBD2 for D (5 bases). The CDR3 sequence is 14 residues long. Germline V gene lookup returns CDR1 SGHNT and CDR2 YENEEA. Trimming cost V 4 bases and J 5 bases, with 11 bases left between them. The CDR3 sequence is CASSSDWETGELFF. The DNA of the CDR3 is TGTGCCAGCAGCTCTGATTGGGAGACCGGGGAGCTGTTTTTT.

The chain employs TRBV18 and TRBJ1-1; D unresolved. Germline CDR1 is KGHSH and CDR2 is LQKENI. This CDR3 region has 11 residues. Trimming stripped 6 bases from V and 8 bases from J, with 10 bases between. CDR3 coding DNA: TGTGCCAGCTCCCTGGGAGGGGAAGCTTTCTTT. This encodes CASSLGGEAFF.

The V call is TRBV25-1, the J call TRBJ1-1; perhaps TRBD1 as D (5 bases). Germline V CDR1 and CDR2: MGHDK, SYGVNS. Trimming left V 4 bases short and J 4 bases short, with 22 bases between. This CDR3 has 17 residues. The CDR3 region is CASSAVWGISQGTEAFF. CDR3 bases: TGTGCCAGCAGTGCTGTTTGGGGCATCTCTCAGGGCACTGAAGCTTTCTTT.

The DNA of the CDR3 is TGTGCCAGCAGCTCCAGGGGGTGGACCACTGAAGCTTTCTTT. It specifies CASSSRGWTTEAFF. The J gene is TRBJ1-1, the V gene TRBV7-6; 7 nucleotides line up with TRBD1. The CDR3 is made up of 14 amino acids. After removal of 4 bases from V and 4 bases from J, the junction contained 6 bases not matched to a gene. Germline V gene data show CDR1 as SGHVS and CDR2 as FNYEAQ.

This clone was detected a few times. The chain joins TRBV15 to TRBJ2-5; TRBD2 might be the D (5 bases). CDR1 is LNHNV and CDR2 is YYDKDF in the germline V gene (reference sequence). CDR3 length: 15 amino acids. The V end was cut by 11 bases, the J end by 2 bases, with 21 bases between. CDR3 in amino acids: CASSTGGRAQETQYF. The CDR3 bases are TGTGCCTCCTCAACGGGTGGGAGAGCTCAAGAGACCCAGTACTTC.

This clone appeared once. The chain uses TRBV2 and TRBJ1-2; the D is unclear. V lost 4 bases and J lost 4, with 16 bases in between. The CDR3 runs to 15 residues. CDR1 and CDR2 (germline): SNHLY, FYNNEI. The CDR3 loop is CASSVVRTAGYGYTF. The CDR3 coding sequence is TGTGCCAGCAGTGTTGTAAGGACTGCGGGCTATGGCTACACCTTC.

The gene calls are TRBV3-1 (or the pseudogene TRBV3-2) and TRBJ1-6, with 7 bases aligning to TRBD1. With 4 bases clipped from V and 10 bases from J, the junction kept 7 bases outside the gene matches. The CDR3 loop spans 14 amino acids. In germline, CDR1 is LGHDT, CDR2 YNNKEL (reference sequence). CDR3 nucleotide sequence: TGTGCCAGCAGCCGGACAGGACGGAGATCACCCCTCCACTTT. It encodes CASSRTGRRSPLHF.

V is TRBV6-5 and J is TRBJ1-3, with 7 nucleotides matching TRBD1. Germline loops: CDR1 MNHEY, CDR2 SVGAGI. V lost 6 bases to trimming and J lost 4 bases; unmatched junction nucleotides: 9. The CDR3 consists of 15 residues. Written as DNA, the CDR3 is TGTGCCAGCAGCCCAGACAGGGAGTCCGGAAACACCATATATTTT. The encoded protein is CASSPDRESGNTIYF.

The chain employs TRBV3-1 (or the pseudogene TRBV3-2) and TRBJ1-1; 8 bases agree with TRBD1. The CDR3 extends over 15 amino acids. V dropped 5 bases and J dropped 1; count of bases not matched to a gene: 6. The germline CDR1 and CDR2 sequences are LGHDT and YNNKEL (reference sequence). CDR3 nucleotide sequence: TGTGCCAGCAGCACCTGGACAGGGCAGAACACTGAAGCTTTCTTT. This encodes CASSTWTGQNTEAFF.

The chain carries TRBV3-1 (or the pseudogene TRBV3-2) and TRBJ2-1; TRBD2 might be the D (7 bases). CDR1 is LGHDT, CDR2 YNNKEL, per germline (reference sequence). The CDR3 sequence is 17 residues long. Trimming took 0 bases from V and 5 from J, leaving 17 bases between them. The CDR3 reads CASSQDYAGAGDNEQFF. The CDR3 bases are TGTGCCAGCAGCCAAGATTATGCGGGAGCAGGGGACAATGAGCAGTTCTTC.

The gene calls are TRBV5-1 and TRBJ2-3, with unresolved D. The CDR3 runs to 13 residues. Germline V gene sequence: CDR1 SGHRS, CDR2 YFSETQ. The germline V and J ends were trimmed by 0 bases and 3 bases, with 5 bases remaining between them. In DNA, the CDR3 is TGCGCCAGCAGCTTGGAGAGTACAGATACGCAGTATTTT. This sequence encodes CASSLESTDTQYF.

This sequence joins TRBV30 and TRBJ1-1, with 8 bases aligning to TRBD1. The V segment lost 1 base and the J segment 2 bases; nucleotides outside the gene matches: 3. This CDR3 region has 14 residues. CDR1 GTSNPN and CDR2 SVGIG come from the germline V gene (reference sequence). In nucleotides, the CDR3 is TGTGCCTGGAGTGAAGGGACAGGCAACACTGAAGCTTTCTTT. Translated: CAWSEGTGNTEAFF.

V gene TRBV6-5 combines with J gene TRBJ2-7; D call uncertain. This CDR3 has 14 residues. Trimming left V 7 bases short and J 1 base short, with 14 bases between. Germline loops: CDR1 MNHEY, CDR2 SVGAGI. The DNA of the CDR3 is TGTGCCAGCATGGAGACTCTCCGTTCCTACGAGCAGTACTTC. This sequence encodes CASMETLRSYEQYF.

The chain is built from TRBV28 and TRBJ2-6; tentative D call: TRBD1 (6 bases). The CDR3 is 15 residues long. V lost 5 bases and J lost 3, with 11 bases in between. Germline V gene lookup returns CDR1 MDHEN and CDR2 SYDVKM. For the CDR3, the DNA is TGTGCCAGCAGTCTTAACAGGGTTGGGGCCAACGTCCTGACTTTC. Protein sequence: CASSLNRVGANVLTF.